What follows are 6 T cell receptor beta chains derived from one specimen sequenced in a study of control samples from healthy donors and cancer patients. Here immunoSEQ multiplex PCR was the method, and the copy in TCRdb shows in-frame clones only, minus some. The sample holds approximately 130,000 clones, around 86% seen once. The sequenced sample consisted of blood. These receptors all stem from a man aged 35 to 55 in good health.

CDR3 loop: CSVLYGRLQGDGYTF. The CDR3 DNA follows: TGCAGCGTTTTATACGGCCGCTTACAGGGAGACGGCTACACCTTC. The chain has TRBV29-1 and TRBJ1-2, with D perhaps matching TRBD1 (6 bases). The CDR3 consists of 15 residues. Germline V gives CDR1 SQVTM, CDR2 ANQGSEA. V dropped 5 bases and J dropped 8 bases, with 24 bases sitting between them.

This clone was seen only a few times. The rearrangement links TRBV21-1 to TRBJ2-2; the table's TRBD1 call for D was not verified on the DNA. TRBV21-1 is an annotated pseudogene. The CDR3 spans 16 residues. The DNA of the CDR3 is TGTGCCAGCAGCAAAGTGGCCAGGCTGAACACCGGGGAGCTGTTTTTT. Translation: CASSKVARLNTGELFF.

The chain joins TRBV13 to TRBJ2-7; D ambiguous. The CDR3 is 14 residues long. CDR1 is PRHDT and CDR2 is FYEKMQ in the germline V gene (reference sequence). Trimming cost V 5 bases and J 2 bases, with 13 bases left between them. Here the CDR3 reads CASSLGGVTYEQYF. For the CDR3, the DNA is TGTGCCAGCAGCCTTGGTGGGGTCACCTACGAGCAGTACTTC.

This clone occurred once. The chain joins TRBV6-2 or TRBV6-3 to TRBJ1-5; tentatively, D is TRBD1 (5 bases). Trimming removed 2 bases from V and 2 bases from J, with 7 bases in between. The CDR3 is 14 residues long. From germline, CDR1 is MNHEY and CDR2 SVGEGT. The CDR3 sequence is CASSYVGGNQPQHF. In DNA form, the CDR3 reads TGTGCCAGCAGTTACGTGGGGGGCAATCAGCCCCAGCATTTT.

This clone was seen a few times. The chain carries TRBV6-2 or TRBV6-3 and TRBJ2-2, with D perhaps matching TRBD1 or TRBD2 (5 bases each). The CDR3 extends over 14 amino acids. The germline CDR1 and CDR2 sequences are MNHEY and SVGEGT. Between the trimmed V and J ends, which lost 2 bases and 8 bases, there was a span of 12 bases. The CDR3 sequence is CASSYGDPSGELFF. The DNA for the CDR3 is TGTGCCAGCAGTTACGGGGACCCAAGTGGGGAGCTGTTTTTT.

This rearrangement joins TRBV7-6 to TRBJ2-3; 7 nucleotides match TRBD2. CDR1 and CDR2 (germline): SGHVS, FNYEAQ. The CDR3 consists of 16 residues. V trimming: 1 base; J trimming: 1 base; junction bases outside the gene matches: 5. The CDR3 DNA reads as TGTGCCAGCAGCTTAGATCCACGGGGGGGCACAGATACGCAGTATTTT. Protein: CASSLDPRGGTDTQYF. The variable domain in full, with the rest retrieved from reference TRBV7-6 and TRBJ2-3, is GAGVSQSPRYKVTKRGQDVALRCDPISGHVSLYWYRQALGQGPEFLTYFNYEAQQDKSGLPNDRFSAERPEGSISTLTIQRTEQRDSAMYRCASSLDPRGGTDTQYFGPGTRLTVL.